The 21 T cell receptor beta chains presented below share a single source sample, sequenced in a study of response to subunit inactivated influenza vaccine. Each CDR3 protein is one row after TCRdb ran MiXCR on the RT-PCR reads. The data contain 700,000 to 800,000 distinct CDR3 sequences, 18% of them singletons. The specimen comprised PBMCs from blood, sampled 4 to 6 days after vaccination. The receptors shown here come from a man aged 45 to 65 who received an inactivated influenza vaccine.

V and J are TRBV27 and TRBJ2-1, with 11 bases fitting TRBD2. This CDR3 has 15 amino acids. The germline gives CDR1 MNHEY, CDR2 SMNVEV (reference sequence). Trimming removed 6 bases from V and 9 bases from J; junction bases left unmatched: 10. This chain's CDR3 is CASSPRLAGSSEQFF. The CDR3 DNA reads as TGTGCCAGCAGCCCTAGACTAGCGGGAAGTTCTGAGCAGTTCTTC.

This clonotype was observed a few times. The V and J genes are TRBV9 and TRBJ1-6, with D perhaps TRBD1 (5 bases). CDR1 is SGDLS and CDR2 is YYNGEE in the germline V gene. This CDR3 contains 15 residues. Trimming shortened V by 4 bases and J by 6 bases, and 14 bases separated the two germline ends. The CDR3 region is CASSSPGRSNSPLHF. Written as DNA, the CDR3 is TGTGCCAGCAGCTCTCCGGGACGGAGTAATTCACCCCTCCACTTT.

There are many counts of this clonotype. The V gene is TRBV20-1, the J gene TRBJ2-7; weak D call: TRBD1 (5 bases). This CDR3 is built from 15 residues. The germline gives CDR1 DFQATT, CDR2 SNEGSKA (reference sequence). The V and J ends lost 0 bases and 6 bases respectively, with 18 bases between them. The CDR3 DNA reads TGCAGTGCTAGAGATCGGAGTCAGGGAAAACCCGAGCAGTACTTC. It specifies CSARDRSQGKPEQYF.

The chain is built from TRBV5-6 and TRBJ2-1, with 12 nucleotides matching TRBD2. Germline V lookup: CDR1 SGHDT, CDR2 YYEEEE. This CDR3 spans 17 amino acids. V lost 10 bases, J lost 0 bases, and 11 bases stayed unmatched. The CDR3 region is CASGTSGFLSSYNEQFF. CDR3 nucleotides: TGTGCCTCCGGGACTAGCGGGTTCTTAAGCTCCTACAATGAGCAGTTCTTC.

The CDR3 sequence: CASSSGRGGYGYTF. CDR3 DNA: TGTGCCAGCAGCTCCGGACGGGGGGGCTATGGCTACACCTTC. This sequence joins TRBV5-6 and TRBJ1-2; a possible D gene is TRBD1 (5 bases). Trimming cost V 3 bases and J 4 bases, with 13 bases left between them. The CDR3 totals 14 residues. The germline V gene has CDR1 SGHDT and CDR2 YYEEEE.

The chain carries TRBV5-1 and TRBJ2-5; tentatively, D is TRBD1 or TRBD2 (5 bases each). Trimming removed 4 bases at V and 5 bases at J, with 15 bases between. This CDR3 has 14 amino acids. The germline gives CDR1 SGHRS, CDR2 YFSETQ. CDR3 in DNA: TGCGCCAGCAGCAAGGGACGGTCTCGGGAGACCCAGTACTTC. Its protein product is CASSKGRSRETQYF.

This clonotype was seen a few times. This chain connects TRBV5-1 to TRBJ1-1; possibly TRBD1 for D (6 bases). CDR3 length equals 14 residues. In germline, CDR1 is SGHRS, CDR2 YFSETQ. The V end was cut by 4 bases, the J end by 3 bases, with 13 bases between. CDR3 coding DNA: TGCGCCAGCAGCGCAAACGCAGGGGACACTGAAGCTTTCTTT. It specifies CASSANAGDTEAFF.

V usage is TRBV7-9 and J usage is TRBJ2-5; the match to TRBD1 covers 9 bases. The V gene's germline CDR1 is SEHNR and CDR2 FQNEAQ (reference sequence). The ends lost 2 bases at V and 4 bases at J; junction bases unmatched: 8. The CDR3 loop spans 16 amino acids. The CDR3 nucleotides are TGTGCCAGCAGCTTAATTTCCGGGACAGGGCGAGAGACCCAGTACTTC. This encodes CASSLISGTGRETQYF.

This clonotype showed up just a few times. The chain has TRBV2 and TRBJ2-7; 10 nucleotides line up with TRBD1. The CDR3 totals 14 residues. Germline values: CDR1 SNHLY, CDR2 FYNNEI. Trimming at V came to 6 bases and at J to 4 bases, leaving 6 bases not matched to a gene. The DNA of the CDR3 is TGTGCCAGCAGGGGGACAGGGGCTGGTTACGAGCAGTACTTC. This gives the protein CASRGTGAGYEQYF.

The chain uses TRBV7-2 and TRBJ2-7; TRBD1 matches at 9 bases. The ends lost 4 bases at V and 7 bases at J; junction bases unmatched: 8. Per the germline V gene, CDR1 is SGHTA and CDR2 is FQGNSA. CDR3 size: 14 residues. The CDR3 is CASSWGQGVGEQYF. DNA for the CDR3: TGTGCCAGCAGCTGGGGACAGGGTGTAGGGGAGCAGTACTTC. Full variable domain (missing parts from reference TRBV7-2 and TRBJ2-7): GAGVSQSPSNKVTEKGKDVELRCDPISGHTALYWYRQSLGQGLEFLIYFQGNSAPDKSGLPSDRFSAERTGGSVSTLTIQRTQQEDSAVYLCASSWGQGVGEQYFGPGTRLTVT.

This sequence joins TRBV15 and TRBJ2-4; D gene ambiguous. This CDR3 region has 16 residues. Germline V lookup: CDR1 LNHNV, CDR2 YYDKDF (reference sequence). With 5 bases removed from V and 0 bases from J, the gap between germline ends came to 14 bases. The CDR3, as DNA: TGTGCCACCAGCCCCCCGGATGGTTTAGCCAAAAACATTCAGTACTTC. Amino acids: CATSPPDGLAKNIQYF.

J is TRBJ1-3 and V is TRBV11-2, with D unresolved. In germline, CDR1 is SGHAT, CDR2 FQNNGV. V was shortened by 1 base and J by 0 bases, with 13 bases between the two germline ends. There are 17 residues in the CDR3. DNA for the CDR3: TGTGCCAGCAGCTTAGTCTATCCGGGCCGCTCTGGAAACACCATATATTTT. The encoded protein is CASSLVYPGRSGNTIYF.

This clonotype was detected only a few times. The chain employs TRBV6-1 and TRBJ1-3; D is undetermined. CDR1 MNHNS and CDR2 SASEGT come from the germline V gene. Trimming took 6 bases from V and 0 from J, leaving 9 bases between them. This CDR3 has 14 residues. CDR3 in DNA: TGTGCCAGCAGGTCCCCTAGCTCTGGAAACACCATATATTTT. This codes for CASRSPSSGNTIYF.

This chain uses TRBV20-1 with TRBJ2-3; a weak D match, TRBD1 (6 bases). Trimming cost V 1 base and J 3 bases, with 14 bases left between them. This CDR3 has 15 amino acids. Germline V CDR1 and CDR2: DFQATT, SNEGSKA (reference sequence). CDR3: CSARGRVGATDTQYF. As DNA, the CDR3 is TGCAGTGCTAGAGGCAGGGTGGGGGCTACAGATACGCAGTATTTT.

This chain joins TRBV29-1 and TRBJ2-1; D gene uncertain. The germline V and J ends were trimmed by 3 bases and 0 bases, with 9 bases remaining between them. The CDR3 runs 14 residues. The germline gives CDR1 SQVTM, CDR2 ANQGSEA. CDR3 amino acids: CSVDGSSSYNEQFF. DNA of the CDR3: TGCAGCGTTGACGGGTCGAGCTCCTACAATGAGCAGTTCTTC.

This clonotype has just a few counts. The chain joins TRBV3-1 to TRBJ2-7; 8 bases are shared with TRBD2. The junction had 2 bases not matched to a gene; V was cut back by 1 base and J by 3 bases. Germline V gene sequence: CDR1 LGHDT, CDR2 YNNKEL (reference sequence). The CDR3 is 14 amino acids. CDR3 bases: TGTGCCAGCAGCCAAGCGCGGGGGGACTACGAGCAGTACTTC. It codes for CASSQARGDYEQYF.

CDR3 region: CASSLRGTGEEGYTF. The CDR3 nucleotides read TGTGCCAGCAGTTTAAGAGGGACAGGGGAGGAGGGCTACACCTTC. The chain has TRBV12-3 or TRBV12-4 and TRBJ1-2; 10 bases align to TRBD1. The CDR3 covers 15 residues. The V gene end was trimmed by 2 bases and the J gene end by 8 bases; junction bases not matched to a gene: 8.

This clonotype has more than one count but fewer than ten. The gene calls are TRBV5-1 and TRBJ1-1; D not certain. CDR1 and CDR2 (germline): SGHRS, YFSETQ. Trimming took off 6 bases at V and 4 bases at J, with 19 bases between the two ends. The CDR3 runs 15 residues. The CDR3 protein is CASTSVTGWATEAFF. The DNA of the CDR3 is TGCGCCAGCACCTCGGTTACGGGTTGGGCCACTGAAGCTTTCTTT.

The J gene is TRBJ1-5, the V gene TRBV5-1, with D possibly matching TRBD1 (6 bases). CDR3 size: 14 residues. V lost 0 bases, J lost 7 bases, and 11 bases lay in between. CDR1 SGHRS and CDR2 YFSETQ come from the germline V gene. The CDR3 sequence: CASSLGPTGQPQHF. DNA for the CDR3: TGCGCCAGCAGCTTGGGACCGACAGGACAGCCCCAGCATTTT.

This clonotype was seen at least ten times. The chain couples TRBV18 to TRBJ2-7; D possibly corresponds to TRBD2 (5 bases). The germline V gene has CDR1 KGHSH and CDR2 LQKENI. CDR3 length: 12 amino acids. V was pared by 8 bases and J by 6 bases, with 14 bases between. The CDR3 coding sequence is TGTGCCAGCAGTCCCGCCGGAGGCGAGCAGTACTTC. It codes for CASSPAGGEQYF.

This clonotype has only a few counts. V is TRBV5-5 and J is TRBJ2-1, with D maybe TRBD2 (6 bases). Germline V gene sequence: CDR1 SGHKS, CDR2 YYEKEE (reference sequence). The CDR3 sequence is 16 residues long. V was cut by 1 base and J by 0 bases, with 11 bases left in between. DNA of the CDR3: TGTGCCAGCAGCTTGACGGGGACTCGCTCCTACAATGAGCAGTTCTTC. This translates into CASSLTGTRSYNEQFF.